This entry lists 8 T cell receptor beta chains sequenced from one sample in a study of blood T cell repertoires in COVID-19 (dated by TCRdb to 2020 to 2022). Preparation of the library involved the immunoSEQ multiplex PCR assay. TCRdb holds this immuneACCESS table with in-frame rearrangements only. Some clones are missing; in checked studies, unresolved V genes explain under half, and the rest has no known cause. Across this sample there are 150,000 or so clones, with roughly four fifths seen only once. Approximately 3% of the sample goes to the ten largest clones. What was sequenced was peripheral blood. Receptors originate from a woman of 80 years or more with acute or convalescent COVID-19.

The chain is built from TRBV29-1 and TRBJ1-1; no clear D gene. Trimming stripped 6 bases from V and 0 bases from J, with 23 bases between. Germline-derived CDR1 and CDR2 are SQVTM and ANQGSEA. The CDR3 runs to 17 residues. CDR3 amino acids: CSVGGLGMRVLNTEAFF. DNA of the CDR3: TGCAGCGTCGGAGGGCTGGGGATGAGGGTGTTGAACACTGAAGCTTTCTTT.

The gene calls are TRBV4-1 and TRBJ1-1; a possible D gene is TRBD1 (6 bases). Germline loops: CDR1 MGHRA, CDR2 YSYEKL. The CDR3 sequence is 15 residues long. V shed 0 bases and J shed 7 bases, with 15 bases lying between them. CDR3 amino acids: CASSQDLYRDGEAFF. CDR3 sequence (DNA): TGCGCCAGCAGCCAAGACCTGTACAGGGATGGTGAAGCTTTCTTT.

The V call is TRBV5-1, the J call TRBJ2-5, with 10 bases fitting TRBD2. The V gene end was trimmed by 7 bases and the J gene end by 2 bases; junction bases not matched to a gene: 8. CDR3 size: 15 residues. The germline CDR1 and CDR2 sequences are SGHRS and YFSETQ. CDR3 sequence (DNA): TGCGCCAGCGAGCTAGCGGGGGCCCCTCAAGAGACCCAGTACTTC. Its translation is CASELAGAPQETQYF.

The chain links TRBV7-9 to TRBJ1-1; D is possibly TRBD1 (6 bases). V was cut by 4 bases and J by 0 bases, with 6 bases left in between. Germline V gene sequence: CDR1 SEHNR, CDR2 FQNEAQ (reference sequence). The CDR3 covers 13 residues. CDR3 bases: TGTGCCAGCAGCTGGACAGTGAACACTGAAGCTTTCTTT. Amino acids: CASSWTVNTEAFF.

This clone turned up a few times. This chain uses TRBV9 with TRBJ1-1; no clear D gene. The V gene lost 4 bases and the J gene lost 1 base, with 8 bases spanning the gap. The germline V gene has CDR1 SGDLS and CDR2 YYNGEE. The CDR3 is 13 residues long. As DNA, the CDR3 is TGTGCCAGCAGCCCCCAGGCGAACACTGAAGCTTTCTTT. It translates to CASSPQANTEAFF.

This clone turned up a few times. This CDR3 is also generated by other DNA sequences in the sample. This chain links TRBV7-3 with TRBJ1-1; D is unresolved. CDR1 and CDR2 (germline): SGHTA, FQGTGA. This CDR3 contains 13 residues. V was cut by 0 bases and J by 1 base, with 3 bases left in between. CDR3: CASSLTGNTEAFF. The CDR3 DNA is TGTGCCAGCAGCTTAACCGGGAACACTGAAGCTTTCTTT.

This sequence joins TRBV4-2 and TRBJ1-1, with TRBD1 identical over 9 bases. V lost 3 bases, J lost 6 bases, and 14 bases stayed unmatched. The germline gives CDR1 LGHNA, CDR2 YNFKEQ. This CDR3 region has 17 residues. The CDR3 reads CASSQLWTGDKDPEAFF. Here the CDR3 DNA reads TGTGCCAGCAGCCAGCTATGGACAGGGGACAAAGACCCTGAAGCTTTCTTT.

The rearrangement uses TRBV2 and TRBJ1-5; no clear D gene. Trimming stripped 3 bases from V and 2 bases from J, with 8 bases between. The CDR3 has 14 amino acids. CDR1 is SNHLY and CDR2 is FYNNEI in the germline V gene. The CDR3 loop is CASSEMQGNQPQHF. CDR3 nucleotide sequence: TGTGCCAGCAGTGAGATGCAGGGCAATCAGCCCCAGCATTTT. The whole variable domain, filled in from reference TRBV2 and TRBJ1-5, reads EPEVTQTPSHQVTQMGQEVILRCVPISNHLYFYWYRQILGQKVEFLVSFYNNEISEKSEIFDDQFSVERPDGSNFTLKIRSTKLEDSAMYFCASSEMQGNQPQHFGDGTRLSIL.